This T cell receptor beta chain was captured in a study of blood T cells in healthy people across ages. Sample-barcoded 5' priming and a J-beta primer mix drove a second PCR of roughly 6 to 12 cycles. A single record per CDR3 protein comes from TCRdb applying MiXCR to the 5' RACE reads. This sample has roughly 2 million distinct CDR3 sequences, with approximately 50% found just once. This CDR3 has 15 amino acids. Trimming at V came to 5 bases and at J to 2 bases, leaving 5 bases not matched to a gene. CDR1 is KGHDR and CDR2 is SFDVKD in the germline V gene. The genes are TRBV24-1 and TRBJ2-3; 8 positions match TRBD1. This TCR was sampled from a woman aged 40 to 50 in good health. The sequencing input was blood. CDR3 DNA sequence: TGTGCCACCAGTGGCGACAGGGGCTTCACAGATACGCAGTATTTT. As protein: CATSGDRGFTDTQYF.